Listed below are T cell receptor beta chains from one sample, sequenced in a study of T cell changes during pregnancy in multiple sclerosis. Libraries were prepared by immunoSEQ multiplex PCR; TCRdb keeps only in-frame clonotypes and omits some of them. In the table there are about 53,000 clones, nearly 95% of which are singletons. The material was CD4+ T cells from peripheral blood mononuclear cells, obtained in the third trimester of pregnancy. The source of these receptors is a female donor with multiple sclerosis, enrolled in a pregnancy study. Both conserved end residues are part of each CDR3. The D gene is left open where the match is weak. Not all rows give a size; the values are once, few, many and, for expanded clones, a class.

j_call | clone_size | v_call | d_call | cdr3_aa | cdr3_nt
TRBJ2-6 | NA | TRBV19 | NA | CASSIDNGRAGANVLTF | TGTGCCAGTAGTATAGATAATGGCAGGGCTGGGGCCAACGTCCTGACTTTC
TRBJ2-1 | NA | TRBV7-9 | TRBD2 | CASSKAGGSDEQFF | TGTGCCAGCAGTAAAGCGGGGGGAAGCGATGAGCAGTTCTTC
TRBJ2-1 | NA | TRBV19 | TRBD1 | CASSIQGGITYNEQFF | TGTGCCAGTAGTATACAAGGGGGCATCACCTACAATGAGCAGTTCTTC
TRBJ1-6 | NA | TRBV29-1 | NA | CSVGQPNSPLHF | TGCAGCGTAGGACAACCAAATTCACCCCTCCACTTT
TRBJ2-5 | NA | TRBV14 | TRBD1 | CASSHPGQGAVETQYF | TGTGCCAGCAGCCATCCGGGACAGGGGGCCGTGGAGACCCAGTACTTC
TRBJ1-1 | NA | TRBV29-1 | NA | CSVAGRGKMNTEAFF | TGCAGCGTCGCCGGGAGGGGGAAAATGAACACTGAAGCTTTCTTT
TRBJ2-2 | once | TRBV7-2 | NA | CASSLKQGTGELFF | TGTGCCAGCAGCTTAAAACAGGGTACCGGGGAGCTGTTTTTT
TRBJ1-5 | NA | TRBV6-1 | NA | CASRTGSYSNQPQHF | TGTGCCAGCAGAACAGGGTCGTATAGCAATCAGCCCCAGCATTTT
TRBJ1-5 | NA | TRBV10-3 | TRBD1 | CAISEGDSYQPQHF | TGTGCCATCAGTGAGGGGGACAGCTATCAGCCCCAGCATTTT
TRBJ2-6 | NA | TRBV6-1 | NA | CASRLETGANVLTF | TGTGCCAGCAGGCTGGAGACTGGGGCCAACGTCCTGACTTTC
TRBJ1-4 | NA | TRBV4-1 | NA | CASSLTGTNEKLFF | TGCGCCAGCAGCCTCACAGGGACTAATGAAAAACTGTTTTTT
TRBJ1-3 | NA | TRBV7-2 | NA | CASSLAWQGHNTIYF | TGTGCCAGCAGCTTAGCTTGGCAGGGGCATAACACCATATATTTT
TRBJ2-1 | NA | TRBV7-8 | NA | CASSPTTIEQFF | TGTGCCAGCAGCCCCACTACAATTGAGCAGTTCTTC
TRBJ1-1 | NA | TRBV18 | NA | CASSSGHTEAFF | TGTGCCAGCTCATCTGGGCACACTGAAGCTTTCTTT
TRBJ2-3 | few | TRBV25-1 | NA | CASSAGASTDTQYF | TGTGCCAGCAGTGCAGGGGCTAGCACAGATACGCAGTATTTT
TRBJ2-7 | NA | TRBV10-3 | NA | CAINTGNSYEQYF | TGTGCCATCAACACGGGGAACTCCTACGAGCAGTACTTC
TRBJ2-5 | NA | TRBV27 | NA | CASRPQQGLYGETQYF | TGTGCCAGCAGGCCCCAGCAGGGGTTGTATGGGGAGACCCAGTACTTC
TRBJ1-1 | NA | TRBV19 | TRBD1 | CASSIRAGQGELNTEAFF | TGTGCCAGTAGTATAAGGGCCGGACAGGGGGAATTGAACACTGAAGCTTTCTTT
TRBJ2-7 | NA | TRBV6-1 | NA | CASSRTWEQYF | TGTGCCAGCAGTAGGACTTGGGAGCAGTACTTC
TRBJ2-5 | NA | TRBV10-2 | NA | CASGPSETQYF | TGCGCCAGCGGGCCCTCAGAGACCCAGTACTTC
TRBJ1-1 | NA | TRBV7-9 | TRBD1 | CASSLTSGTGNTEAFF | TGTGCCAGCAGCTTAACTTCCGGGACAGGTAACACTGAAGCTTTCTTT
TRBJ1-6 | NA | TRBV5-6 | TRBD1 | CASRTGQSGSSYNSPLHF | TGTGCCAGCAGAACGGGACAGAGTGGGAGCTCCTATAATTCACCCCTCCACTTT
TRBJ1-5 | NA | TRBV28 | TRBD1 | CASSFTGQGSRPQHF | TGTGCCAGCAGTTTTACCGGACAGGGGTCAAGACCCCAGCATTTT
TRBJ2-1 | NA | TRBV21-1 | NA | CASSKRSQGSPNEQFF | TGTGCCAGCAGCAAACGTTCTCAGGGGTCCCCCAATGAGCAGTTCTTC
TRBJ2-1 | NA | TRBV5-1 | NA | CASSFDGGRSNEQFF | TGCGCCAGCAGCTTTGACGGGGGGCGATCGAATGAGCAGTTCTTC